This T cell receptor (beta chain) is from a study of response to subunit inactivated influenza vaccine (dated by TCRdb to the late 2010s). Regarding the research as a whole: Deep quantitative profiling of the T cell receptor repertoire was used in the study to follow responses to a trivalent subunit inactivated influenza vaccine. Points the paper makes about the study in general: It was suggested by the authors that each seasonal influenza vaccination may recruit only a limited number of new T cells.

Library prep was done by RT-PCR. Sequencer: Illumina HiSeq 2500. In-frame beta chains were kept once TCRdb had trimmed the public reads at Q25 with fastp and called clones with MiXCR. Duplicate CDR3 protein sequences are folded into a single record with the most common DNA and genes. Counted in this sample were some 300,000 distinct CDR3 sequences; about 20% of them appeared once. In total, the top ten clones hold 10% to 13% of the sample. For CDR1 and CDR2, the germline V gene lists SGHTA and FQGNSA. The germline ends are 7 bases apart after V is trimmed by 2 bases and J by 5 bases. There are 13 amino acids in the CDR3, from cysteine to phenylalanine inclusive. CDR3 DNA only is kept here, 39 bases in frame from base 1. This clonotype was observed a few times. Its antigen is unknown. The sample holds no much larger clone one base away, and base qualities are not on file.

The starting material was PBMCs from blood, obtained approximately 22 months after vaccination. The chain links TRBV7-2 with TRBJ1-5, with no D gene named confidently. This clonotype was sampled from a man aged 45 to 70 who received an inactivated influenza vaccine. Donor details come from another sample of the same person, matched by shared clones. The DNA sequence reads TGTGCCAGCAGCTTATTTAGGGATCAGCCCCAGCATTTT. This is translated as CASSLFRDQPQHF. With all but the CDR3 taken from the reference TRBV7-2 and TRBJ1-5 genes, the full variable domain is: GAGVSQSPSNKVTEKGKDVELRCDPISGHTALYWYRQSLGQGLEFLIYFQGNSAPDKSGLPSDRFSAERTGGSVSTLTIQRTQQEDSAVYLCASSLFRDQPQHFGDGTRLSIL.